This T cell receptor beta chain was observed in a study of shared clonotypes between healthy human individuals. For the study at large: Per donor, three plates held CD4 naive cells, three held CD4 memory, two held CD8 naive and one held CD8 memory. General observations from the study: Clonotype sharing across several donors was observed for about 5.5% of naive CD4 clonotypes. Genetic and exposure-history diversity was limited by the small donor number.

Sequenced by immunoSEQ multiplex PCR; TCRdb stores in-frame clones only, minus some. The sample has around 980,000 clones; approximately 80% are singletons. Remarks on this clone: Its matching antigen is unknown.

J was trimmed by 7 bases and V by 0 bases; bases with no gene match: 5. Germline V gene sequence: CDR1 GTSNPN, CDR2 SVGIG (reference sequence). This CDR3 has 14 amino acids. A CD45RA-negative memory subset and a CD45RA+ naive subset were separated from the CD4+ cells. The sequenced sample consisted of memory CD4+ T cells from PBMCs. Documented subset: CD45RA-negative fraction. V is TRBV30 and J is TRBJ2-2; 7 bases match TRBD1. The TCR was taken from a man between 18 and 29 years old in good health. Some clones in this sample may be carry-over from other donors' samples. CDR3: CAWSVGGPRGELFF. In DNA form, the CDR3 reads TGTGCCTGGAGTGTAGGGGGCCCACGCGGGGAGCTGTTTTTT.